The clone carrying this T cell receptor beta chain was counted only a few times. Clones were read by immunoSEQ multiplex PCR, and TCRdb kept only the in-frame ones, dropping some. The sample shows roughly 60,000 clones, 85% to 90% of them seen only once. This sample was taken from a study of OX40 agonist ivuxolimab in advanced cancers. The trim removed 5 bases at V and 10 bases at J, leaving 8 bases unmatched. Germline CDR1 and CDR2: KGHSH and LQKENI. This CDR3 has 15 residues. The chain uses TRBV18 and TRBJ2-1; 13 bases fit TRBD2. Here the sequenced sample was CD4+ or CD8+ T cells sorted from blood, taken in a trial of the OX40 agonist ivuxolimab. The sequence was collected from an adult with an advanced solid tumor such as melanoma, head and neck, liver or kidney cancer. This CDR3 reads CASSWGTSGTGEQFF. CDR3 sequence (DNA): TGTGCCAGCTCATGGGGGACTAGCGGGACCGGGGAGCAGTTCTTC.